This T cell receptor beta chain was sequenced for a study of regulatory dendritic cells for organ transplantation. Study overall: Regulatory dendritic cells came from monocytes given vitamin D3 and IL-10.

CFSE-labeled sorted T cells met regulatory or mature dendritic cells for under 6 days. Overall study findings and caveats: Regulatory dendritic cells appeared to expand memory CD8+ clones less than mature ones. Naive T cells showed high diversity, memory cells less, memory CD8+ least.

Between the trimmed V and J ends, which lost 5 bases and 8 bases, there was a span of 19 bases. Per the germline V gene, CDR1 is MGHDK and CDR2 is SYGVNS. There are 15 residues in the CDR3. Produced via immunoSEQ multiplex PCR; TCRdb's table is partial and in-frame only. Here the sample spans about 21,000 clones, 65% to 90% being singletons. With respect to this clone: Its antigen remains unidentified.

V usage is TRBV25-1 and J usage is TRBJ2-1; D remains unclear. Specimen: naive CD4+ T cells from blood cultured with dendritic cells. Subset denoted: CD45RA+ naive T cells. The sequence was obtained from a human donor in good health. The CDR3 is CASSNHLGKRYEQFF. The CDR3 DNA is TGTGCCAGCAGTAACCACCTAGGGAAGAGGTATGAGCAGTTCTTC.